This T cell receptor (beta chain) was sequenced during a study of CD4+ T cells in melanoma. The germline V gene has CDR1 SQVTM and CDR2 ANQGSEA. Trimming cost V 7 bases and J 3 bases, with 9 bases left between them. CDR3 size: 11 residues. Comments on this clone: Its antigen is unknown.

TCRdb's copy holds only in-frame clones and misses some; the assay was immunoSEQ multiplex PCR. The sample lists fewer than 150,000 clones, approximately 91% seen once, with roughly 1.4% in the top ten. Whole-study results and caveats: A reported correlation linked neoantigen-specific CD4+ T cells to CD8+, macrophage and B cell function. Diverse differentiation states were reported for melanoma neoantigen-specific CD4+ T cells.

The sequence was collected from a human donor with melanoma. The chain links TRBV29-1 to TRBJ1-1; possible D gene TRBD1, 5 bases. CDR3 in DNA: TGCAGCGGGGGGTGGTACACTGAAGCTTTCTTT. Residues: CSGGWYTEAFF.